The 22 T cell receptor beta chains presented below share a single source sample, sequenced in a study of blood T cell repertoires in COVID-19. Assay used: immunoSEQ multiplex PCR; TCRdb lists only in-frame clones, some missing. This sample carries over 150,000 clones, roughly nine tenths of them seen once, and the ten largest clones take about 7%. The material sequenced was PBMCs or T cells enriched from blood (not recorded which). Receptors were obtained from a woman between 45 and 60 years old who had recovered from COVID-19.

V gene TRBV5-8 combines with J gene TRBJ2-1; 9 positions agree with TRBD1. Losses at the gene ends were 4 bases for V and 7 bases for J; bases not matched to a gene: 9. Per the germline V gene, CDR1 is SGHTS and CDR2 is YDEGEE. CDR3 length: 15 amino acids. In DNA form, the CDR3 reads TGTGCCAGCAGCATACTCGGGACAGGGAAAAATGAGCAGTTCTTC. It yields the protein CASSILGTGKNEQFF.

The rearrangement links TRBV7-8 to TRBJ1-3; 10 bases are shared with TRBD1. CDR3 size: 15 residues. Germline CDR1 is SGHVS and CDR2 is FQNEAQ. V lost 6 bases to trimming and J lost 2 bases; unmatched junction nucleotides: 4. The CDR3 region is CASRSDRGPGNTIYF. Here the CDR3 DNA reads TGTGCCAGCAGGTCCGACAGGGGGCCTGGAAACACCATATATTTT.

This chain uses TRBV15 with TRBJ2-1; D unresolved. Trimming took 2 bases from V and 0 from J, leaving 8 bases between them. The CDR3 length is 15 residues. Germline lookup yields CDR1 LNHNV and CDR2 YYDKDF (reference sequence). As DNA, the CDR3 is TGTGCCACCAGCAGACGTGCCAGCTCCTACAATGAGCAGTTCTTC. The encoded protein is CATSRRASSYNEQFF.

This chain links TRBV29-1 with TRBJ1-2; TRBD1 matches 8 bases. The length of the CDR3 is 15 residues. J was trimmed by 4 bases and V by 6 bases; bases with no gene match: 13. Germline assignment: CDR1 SQVTM and CDR2 ANQGSEA. The CDR3 sequence is CSVKARDRILYGYTF. CDR3 coding DNA: TGCAGCGTGAAAGCCCGGGACAGGATTCTCTATGGCTACACCTTC.

The J gene is TRBJ2-5, the V gene TRBV30; D may be TRBD1 (5 bases). From germline, CDR1 is GTSNPN and CDR2 SVGIG (reference sequence). Trimming removed 2 bases from V and 2 bases from J, with 18 bases in between. This CDR3 has 16 residues. CDR3 in DNA: TGTGCCTGGAGTATCTTCACAGGTGCCCTTCAAGAGACCCAGTACTTC. Its translation: CAWSIFTGALQETQYF.

The gene calls are TRBV15 and TRBJ2-2; D uncertain. This CDR3 comprises 13 residues. Trimming took off 7 bases at V and 1 base at J, with 7 bases between the two ends. Germline CDR1 LNHNV, CDR2 YYDKDF (reference sequence). The CDR3 reads CATKPVNTGELFF. CDR3 sequence (DNA): TGTGCCACCAAACCGGTGAACACCGGGGAGCTGTTTTTT.

V and J are TRBV5-6 and TRBJ2-7; possible D gene TRBD2, 5 bases. The CDR3 extends over 15 amino acids. Trimming cost V 4 bases and J 5 bases, with 19 bases left between them. CDR1 is SGHDT and CDR2 is YYEEEE in the germline V gene. CDR3 sequence reads: CASSIEWEYGDEQYF. CDR3 nucleotide sequence: TGTGCCAGCAGCATCGAGTGGGAGTACGGGGACGAGCAGTACTTC.

The table lists this clone with a count of one. The V gene is TRBV7-2, the J gene TRBJ1-1; weak D call: TRBD1 (6 bases). V was shortened by 4 bases and J by 7 bases, with 10 bases between the two germline ends. This CDR3 is 12 amino acids long. Germline V gene sequence: CDR1 SGHTA, CDR2 FQGNSA. Here the CDR3 DNA reads TGTGCCAGCAGCTCACAGGGAATTGAAGCTTTCTTT. This gives the protein CASSSQGIEAFF.

The V call is TRBV11-3, the J call TRBJ2-7, with D maybe TRBD1 (7 bases). This CDR3 is built from 13 residues. Trimming stripped 5 bases from V and 3 bases from J, with 11 bases between. The germline V gene has CDR1 SGHNT and CDR2 YENEEA. CDR3 DNA sequence: TGTGCCAGCAGCGCGGGACAGTACTACGAGCAGTACTTC. Its translation: CASSAGQYYEQYF. The full variable domain, in which reference TRBV11-3 and TRBJ2-7 provide the parts outside the CDR3, is EAGVVQSPRYKIIEKKQPVAFWCNPISGHNTLYWYLQNLGQGPELLIRYENEEAVDDSQLPKDRFSAERLKGVDSTLKIQPAELGDSAVYLCASSAGQYYEQYFGPGTRLTVT.

This chain uses TRBV28 with TRBJ1-6; no reliable D call. V was cut by 5 bases and J by 10 bases, with 9 bases left in between. Germline lookup yields CDR1 MDHEN and CDR2 SYDVKM. The CDR3 has 12 amino acids. This CDR3 is CASSRRASPLHF. The CDR3 DNA reads as TGTGCCAGCAGTAGGAGGGCCTCACCCCTCCACTTT. Complete variable domain (other parts from reference TRBV28 and TRBJ1-6): DVKVTQSSRYLVKRTGEKVFLECVQDMDHENMFWYRQDPGLGLRLIYFSYDVKMKEKGDIPEGYSVSREKKERFSLILESASTNQTSMYLCASSRRASPLHFGNGTRLTVT.

This clone was observed a few times. The chain links TRBV5-1 to TRBJ1-6; D is unresolved. Germline V lookup: CDR1 SGHRS, CDR2 YFSETQ. The ends were cut back, 3 bases at V and 8 bases at J, with 12 bases in the middle. The CDR3 is 14 residues long. CDR3 nucleotide sequence: TGCGCCAGCAGCTCCCGGGAGCGTGATTCACCCCTCCACTTT. It specifies CASSSRERDSPLHF.

This chain uses TRBV14 with TRBJ2-7; 7 nucleotides line up with TRBD1. Germline CDR1 SGHDN, CDR2 FVKESK. This CDR3 has 13 amino acids. V lost 4 bases, J lost 10 bases, and 10 bases stayed unmatched. The CDR3 DNA sequence: TGTGCCAGCAGCCCCACCGACAGGGAGAGACAGTACTTC. It is translated as CASSPTDRERQYF.

The V and J genes are TRBV19 and TRBJ1-3; TRBD1 agrees at 9 bases. Looked up from germline, CDR1 is LNHDA and CDR2 is SQIVND (reference sequence). V lost 8 bases, J lost 0 bases, and 11 bases stayed unmatched. The CDR3 contains 17 residues. The CDR3 DNA is TGTGCCAGTGGGAGACAGGGGGACCCGGGCTCTGGAAACACCATATATTTT. Its translation is CASGRQGDPGSGNTIYF. The full variable domain, rest sourced from reference TRBV19 and TRBJ1-3, is DGGITQSPKYLFRKEGQNVTLSCEQNLNHDAMYWYRQDPGQGLRLIYYSQIVNDFQKGDIAEGYSVSREKKESFPLTVTSAQKNPTAFYLCASGRQGDPGSGNTIYFGEGSWLTVV.

This clone appeared once. The CDR3 is CASSPLDRDNSPLHF. CDR3 DNA: TGTGCCAGCAGCCCTCTGGACAGGGATAATTCACCCCTCCACTTT. The chain carries TRBV28 and TRBJ1-6, with TRBD1 matching 8 bases. Germline V CDR1 and CDR2: MDHEN, SYDVKM. J was trimmed by 5 bases and V by 6 bases; bases with no gene match: 6. CDR3 length: 15 amino acids.

The chain has TRBV9 and TRBJ1-5, with 11 bases identical to TRBD1. The V gene's germline CDR1 is SGDLS and CDR2 YYNGEE. This CDR3 is built from 18 residues. Trimming cost V 5 bases and J 0 bases; bases outside gene matches: 10. This CDR3 reads CASRGRTGGAYSNQPQHF. The DNA of the CDR3 is TGTGCCAGCAGGGGAAGGACAGGGGGCGCATATAGCAATCAGCCCCAGCATTTT.

In regard to this clone: The identical CDR3 is also encoded by other nucleotide sequences in the sample. This chain uses TRBV7-9 with TRBJ2-3, with 7 bases aligning to TRBD2. The CDR3 has 14 residues. Looked up from germline, CDR1 is SEHNR and CDR2 is FQNEAQ (reference sequence). V lost 4 bases and J lost 2; bases outside the gene matches: 3. The CDR3 reads CASSWAGVTDTQYF. In DNA form, the CDR3 reads TGTGCCAGCAGCTGGGCGGGAGTCACAGATACGCAGTATTTT.

The gene calls are TRBV5-6 and TRBJ2-5, with a tentative D call TRBD2 (6 bases). Germline V gene data show CDR1 as SGHDT and CDR2 as YYEEEE. The CDR3 consists of 15 residues. Trimming took off 2 bases at V and 7 bases at J, with 18 bases between the two ends. The CDR3 spells CASSLNFRAEGTQYF. CDR3 bases: TGTGCCAGCAGCTTAAACTTCAGGGCGGAGGGGACCCAGTACTTC.

In regard to this clone: One end of the junction does not line up with germline, which may come from a read error. V and J are TRBV5-4 and TRBJ2-4; 12 positions agree with TRBD2. The CDR3 is made up of 16 amino acids. Germline CDR1 is SGHNT and CDR2 is YYREEE (reference sequence). As DNA, the CDR3 is TGTGCCAGCAGCTTGGGACTAGCGGGAGCCCAAAACATTCAGTACTTC. This gives the protein CASSLGLAGAQNIQYF. Using reference TRBV5-4 and TRBJ2-4 for the parts outside the CDR3, the full variable domain is ETGVTQSPTHLIKTRGQQVTLRCSSQSGHNTVSWYQQALGQGPQFIFQYYREEENGRGNFPPRFSGLQFPNYSSELNVNALELDDSALYLCASSLGLAGAQNIQYFGAGTRLSVL.

This chain links TRBV27 with TRBJ2-2; D is uncertain. The CDR3 is 12 amino acids. The V and J ends lost 1 base and 6 bases respectively, with 3 bases between them. Germline V lookup: CDR1 MNHEY, CDR2 SMNVEV (reference sequence). The CDR3 DNA reads as TGTGCCAGCAGTTTATTCTCCGGGGAGCTGTTTTTT. The encoded protein is CASSLFSGELFF.

The rearrangement uses TRBV19 and TRBJ2-1, with 11 nucleotides matching TRBD2. Trimming removed 5 bases from V and 4 bases from J; junction bases left unmatched: 4. Germline V gene sequence: CDR1 LNHDA, CDR2 SQIVND (reference sequence). The CDR3 runs to 15 residues. The CDR3 reads CASSEGLAEYNEQFF. For the CDR3, the DNA is TGTGCCAGTAGTGAGGGACTAGCGGAATACAATGAGCAGTTCTTC.

The V gene is TRBV28, the J gene TRBJ1-3, with D unclear. Germline V gene data show CDR1 as MDHEN and CDR2 as SYDVKM. The CDR3 spans 14 residues. With 3 bases removed from V and 0 bases from J, the gap between germline ends came to 6 bases. The CDR3 loop is CASSLASSGNTIYF. CDR3 nucleotides: TGTGCCAGCAGTTTGGCAAGCTCTGGAAACACCATATATTTT. The whole variable domain, remainder taken from reference TRBV28 and TRBJ1-3, is DVKVTQSSRYLVKRTGEKVFLECVQDMDHENMFWYRQDPGLGLRLIYFSYDVKMKEKGDIPEGYSVSREKKERFSLILESASTNQTSMYLCASSLASSGNTIYFGEGSWLTVV.

The genes are TRBV19 and TRBJ1-1, with D possibly being TRBD1 (5 bases). The V end was cut by 9 bases, the J end by 4 bases, with 15 bases between. Germline CDR1 reads LNHDA; CDR2 reads SQIVND (reference sequence). This CDR3 region has 13 residues. The CDR3 nucleotides are TGTGCCAGCAGCTACCAGGGTCTCACTGAAGCTTTCTTT. This translates into CASSYQGLTEAFF.